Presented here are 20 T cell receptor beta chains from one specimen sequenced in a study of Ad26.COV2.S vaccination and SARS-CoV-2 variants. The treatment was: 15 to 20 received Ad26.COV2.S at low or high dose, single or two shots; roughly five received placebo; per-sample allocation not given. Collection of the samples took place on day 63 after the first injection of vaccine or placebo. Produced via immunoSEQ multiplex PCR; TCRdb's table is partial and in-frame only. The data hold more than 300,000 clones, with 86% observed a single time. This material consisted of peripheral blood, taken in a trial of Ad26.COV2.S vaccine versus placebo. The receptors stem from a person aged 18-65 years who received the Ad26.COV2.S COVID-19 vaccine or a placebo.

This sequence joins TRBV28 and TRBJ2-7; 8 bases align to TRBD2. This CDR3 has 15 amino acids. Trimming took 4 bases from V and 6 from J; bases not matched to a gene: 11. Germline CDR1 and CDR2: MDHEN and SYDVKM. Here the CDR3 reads CASSSLDGRGSEQYF. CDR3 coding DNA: TGTGCCAGCAGTTCCCTAGACGGGAGGGGGAGCGAGCAGTACTTC.

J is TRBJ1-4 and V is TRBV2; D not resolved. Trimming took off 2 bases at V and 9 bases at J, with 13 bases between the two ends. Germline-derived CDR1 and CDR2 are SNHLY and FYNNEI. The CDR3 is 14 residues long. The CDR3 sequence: CASSEWVELKKLFF. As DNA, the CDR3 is TGTGCCAGCAGTGAATGGGTTGAGCTAAAAAAACTGTTTTTT.

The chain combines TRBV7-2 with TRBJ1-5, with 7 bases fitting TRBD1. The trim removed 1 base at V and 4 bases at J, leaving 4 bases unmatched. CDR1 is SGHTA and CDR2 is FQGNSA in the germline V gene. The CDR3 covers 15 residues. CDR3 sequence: CASSLGQGRNQPQHF. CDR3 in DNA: TGTGCCAGCAGCTTAGGACAGGGAAGGAATCAGCCCCAGCATTTT.

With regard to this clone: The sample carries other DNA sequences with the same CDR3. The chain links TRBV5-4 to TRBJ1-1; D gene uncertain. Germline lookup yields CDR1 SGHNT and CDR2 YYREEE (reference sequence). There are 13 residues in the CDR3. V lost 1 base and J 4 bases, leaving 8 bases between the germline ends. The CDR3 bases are TGTGCCAGCAGCTTGAATTTGGGCACTGAAGCTTTCTTT. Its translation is CASSLNLGTEAFF.

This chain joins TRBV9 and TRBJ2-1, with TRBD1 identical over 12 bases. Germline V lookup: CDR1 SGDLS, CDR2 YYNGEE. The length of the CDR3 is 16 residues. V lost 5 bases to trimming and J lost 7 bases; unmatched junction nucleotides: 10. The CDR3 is CASSFRDRGLRNEQFF. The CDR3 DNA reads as TGTGCCAGCAGTTTCCGGGACAGGGGGCTCAGGAATGAGCAGTTCTTC.

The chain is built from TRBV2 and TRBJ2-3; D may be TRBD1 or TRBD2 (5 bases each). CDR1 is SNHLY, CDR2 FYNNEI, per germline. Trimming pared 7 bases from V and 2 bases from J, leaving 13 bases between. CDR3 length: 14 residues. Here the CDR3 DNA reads TGTGCCAGCATGCGCGTCGGGACCACAGATACGCAGTATTTT. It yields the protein CASMRVGTTDTQYF.

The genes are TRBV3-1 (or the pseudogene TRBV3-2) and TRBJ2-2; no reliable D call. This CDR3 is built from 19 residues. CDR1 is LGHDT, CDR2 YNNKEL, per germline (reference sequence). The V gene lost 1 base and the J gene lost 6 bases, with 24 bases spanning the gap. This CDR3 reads CASSQASSPLGNVSGELFF. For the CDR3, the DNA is TGTGCCAGCAGCCAAGCGAGCTCACCTTTGGGGAATGTATCCGGGGAGCTGTTTTTT.

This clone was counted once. The CDR3 reads CASSSLAGAIVTDTQYF. Here the CDR3 DNA reads TGTGCCAGCAGCTCATTAGCGGGAGCTATCGTCACAGATACGCAGTATTTT. The chain carries TRBV7-2 and TRBJ2-3, with 9 positions matching TRBD2. CDR3 length: 17 residues. The germline gives CDR1 SGHTA, CDR2 FQGNSA. V was pared by 4 bases and J by 2 bases, with 10 bases of the junction left unmatched.

The CDR3 DNA reads as TGTGCCACCCGATCGTCTGTCTACAATGAGCAGTTCTTC. Amino acid sequence: CATRSSVYNEQFF. The chain joins TRBV18 to TRBJ2-1; D gene uncertain. The V gene lost 10 bases and the J gene lost 3 bases, with 13 bases spanning the gap. Germline V gives CDR1 KGHSH, CDR2 LQKENI. The length of the CDR3 is 13 residues.

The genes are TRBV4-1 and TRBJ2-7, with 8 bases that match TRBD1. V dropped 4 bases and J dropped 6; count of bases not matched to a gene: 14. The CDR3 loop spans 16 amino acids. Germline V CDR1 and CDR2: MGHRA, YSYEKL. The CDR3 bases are TGCGCCAGCAGCCTTATGGGACAGGCGATCGGGGGCGAGCAGTACTTC. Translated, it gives CASSLMGQAIGGEQYF.

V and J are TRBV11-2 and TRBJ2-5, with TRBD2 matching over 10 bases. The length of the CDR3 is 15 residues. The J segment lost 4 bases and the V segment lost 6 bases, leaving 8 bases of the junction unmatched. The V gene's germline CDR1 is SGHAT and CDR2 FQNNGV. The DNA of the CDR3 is TGTGCCAGCAGGCCGCTAGCGGGGGTAGGAGAGACCCAGTACTTC. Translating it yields CASRPLAGVGETQYF.

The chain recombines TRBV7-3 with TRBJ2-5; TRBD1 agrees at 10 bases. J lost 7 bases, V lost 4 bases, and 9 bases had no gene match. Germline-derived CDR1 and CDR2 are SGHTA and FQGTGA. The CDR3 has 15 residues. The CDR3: CASSSGQGDSRTQYF. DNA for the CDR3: TGTGCCAGCAGCTCCGGACAGGGGGATAGCAGGACCCAGTACTTC.

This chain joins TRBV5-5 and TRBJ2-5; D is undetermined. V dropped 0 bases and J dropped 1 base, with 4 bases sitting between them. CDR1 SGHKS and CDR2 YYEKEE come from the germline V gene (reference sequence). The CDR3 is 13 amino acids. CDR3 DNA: TGTGCCAGCAGCTTGGACCTCCAAGAGACCCAGTACTTC. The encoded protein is CASSLDLQETQYF.

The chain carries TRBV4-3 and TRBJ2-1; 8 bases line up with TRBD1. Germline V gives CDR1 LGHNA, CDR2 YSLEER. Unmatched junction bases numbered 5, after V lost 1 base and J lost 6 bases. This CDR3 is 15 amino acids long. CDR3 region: CASSQGTGLGNEQFF. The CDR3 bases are TGCGCCAGCAGCCAAGGGACAGGGTTGGGCAATGAGCAGTTCTTC.

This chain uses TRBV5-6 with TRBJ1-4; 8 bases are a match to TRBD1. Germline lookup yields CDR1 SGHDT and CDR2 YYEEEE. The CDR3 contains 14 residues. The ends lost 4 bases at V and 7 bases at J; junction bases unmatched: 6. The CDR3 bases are TGTGCCAGCAGCACCAGGGGGCTCGGTGAAAAACTGTTTTTT. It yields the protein CASSTRGLGEKLFF.

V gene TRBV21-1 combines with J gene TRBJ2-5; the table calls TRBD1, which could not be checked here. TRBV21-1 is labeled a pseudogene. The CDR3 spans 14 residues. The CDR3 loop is CASSNHPGQGTQYF. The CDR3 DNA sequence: TGTGCCAGCAGCAACCATCCGGGACAGGGGACCCAGTACTTC.

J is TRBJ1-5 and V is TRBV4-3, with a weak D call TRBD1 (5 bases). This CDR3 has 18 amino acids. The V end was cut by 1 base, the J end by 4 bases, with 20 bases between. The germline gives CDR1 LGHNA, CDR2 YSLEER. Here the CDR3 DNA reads TGCGCCAGCAGCCAAGGATTTACGGTCGGCAGGGCGAATCAGCCCCAGCATTTT. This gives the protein CASSQGFTVGRANQPQHF.

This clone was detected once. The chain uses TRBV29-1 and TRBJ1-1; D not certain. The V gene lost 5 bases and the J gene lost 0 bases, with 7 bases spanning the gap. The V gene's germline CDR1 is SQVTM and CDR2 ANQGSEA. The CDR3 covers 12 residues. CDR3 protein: CSVNDLNTEAFF. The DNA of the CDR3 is TGCAGCGTTAACGACCTGAACACTGAAGCTTTCTTT.

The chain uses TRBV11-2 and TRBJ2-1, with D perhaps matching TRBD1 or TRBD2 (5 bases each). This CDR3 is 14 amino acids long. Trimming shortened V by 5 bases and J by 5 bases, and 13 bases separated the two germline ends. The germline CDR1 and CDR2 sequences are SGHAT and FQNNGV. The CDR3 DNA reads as TGTGCCAGCAGCGAACGGGACGGGAACAATGAGCAGTTCTTC. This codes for CASSERDGNNEQFF. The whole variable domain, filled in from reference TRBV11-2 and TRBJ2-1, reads EAGVAQSPRYKIIEKRQSVAFWCNPISGHATLYWYQQILGQGPKLLIQFQNNGVVDDSQLPKDRFSAERLKGVDSTLKIQPAKLEDSAVYLCASSERDGNNEQFFGPGTRLTVL.

CDR3 amino acids: CASSAGLHEQYF. Written as DNA, the CDR3 is TGCGCCAGCAGTGCGGGACTCCACGAGCAGTACTTC. The chain has TRBV10-2 and TRBJ2-7, with D possibly TRBD2 on 6 matching bases. The V end was cut by 4 bases, the J end by 5 bases, with 9 bases between. Per the germline V gene, CDR1 is WSHSY and CDR2 is SAAADI. CDR3 length: 12 amino acids.